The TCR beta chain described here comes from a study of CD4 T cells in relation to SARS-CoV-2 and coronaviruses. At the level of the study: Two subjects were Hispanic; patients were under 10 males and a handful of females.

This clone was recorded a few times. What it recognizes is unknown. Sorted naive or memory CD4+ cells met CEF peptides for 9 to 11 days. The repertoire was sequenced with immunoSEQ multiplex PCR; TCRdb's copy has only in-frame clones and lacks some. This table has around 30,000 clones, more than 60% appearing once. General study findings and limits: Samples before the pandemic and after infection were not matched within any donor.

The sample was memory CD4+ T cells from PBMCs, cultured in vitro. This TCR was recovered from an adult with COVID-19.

CDR3 amino acids: CASSQDYSGETDTQYF. The DNA for the CDR3 is TGCGCCAGCAGCCAAGATTATAGCGGGGAAACAGATACGCAGTATTTT. The V call is TRBV4-3, the J call TRBJ2-3, with 8 positions matching TRBD2. V lost 0 bases and J lost 3; bases outside the gene matches: 5. The CDR3 length is 16 residues. CDR1 and CDR2 from the germline V gene are LGHNA and YSLEER.